The 26 T cell receptor beta chains below all came from one sample that was sequenced in a study of CXCR3-negative and CXCR3-positive naive CD8 T cells. In preparing the TRB cDNA libraries, 5' RACE with UMI labels was used. Reanalyzing the 5' RACE reads, TCRdb keeps one entry per CDR3 protein, without DNA. The sample includes about 30,000 distinct CDR3 sequences. The sequenced sample consisted of memory CD8+ T cells from blood. Receptors originate from a human donor in good health. Some clones in this sample may be carry-over from other donors' samples.

The chain uses TRBV7-6 and TRBJ2-3; TCRdb indicates TRBD2, and absent DNA this call remains unverified. CDR1 SGHVS and CDR2 FNYEAQ come from the germline V gene. The CDR3 is made up of 15 amino acids. CDR3 loop: CASSFGETRTDTQYF.

The chain is built from TRBV10-3 and TRBJ2-7; TCRdb gives TRBD2 as the D gene, but with no DNA this cannot be confirmed. The CDR3 extends over 15 amino acids. The germline gives CDR1 ENHRY, CDR2 SYGVKD. The CDR3 sequence: CAISVTGDSSYEQYF.

The rearrangement links TRBV7-9 to TRBJ2-1. CDR1 SEHNR and CDR2 FQNEAQ come from the germline V gene (reference sequence). The CDR3 extends over 12 amino acids. CDR3 sequence: CASGPFNNEQFF. Complete variable domain (other parts from reference TRBV7-9 and TRBJ2-1): DTGVSQNPRHKITKRGQNVTFRCDPISEHNRLYWYRQTLGQGPEFLTYFQNEAQLEKSRLLSDRFSAERPKGSFSTLEIQRTEQGDSAMYLCASGPFNNEQFFGPGTRLTVL.

The chain links TRBV5-1 to TRBJ2-7; lacking DNA, the TRBD1 call made by TCRdb goes unchecked. CDR1 SGHRS and CDR2 YFSETQ come from the germline V gene. CDR3 size: 13 residues. The CDR3 sequence is CASSLAGGHEQYF.

The rearrangement joins TRBV29-1 to TRBJ1-2; the TCRdb call, TRBD1, lacks DNA for checking. Germline V lookup: CDR1 SQVTM, CDR2 ANQGSEA. CDR3 length: 15 residues. The CDR3 reads CSVEVPGTGEGGYTF.

The chain employs TRBV5-5 and TRBJ1-6; checking the TCRdb D call of TRBD1 is not possible without DNA. CDR3 size: 14 residues. Germline V CDR1 and CDR2: SGHKS, YYEKEE (reference sequence). The CDR3 loop is CASSPGYNNSPLHF.

The chain carries TRBV7-9 and TRBJ2-7; the D call of TRBD1 rests on TCRdb alone, since no DNA is present to check it. The germline V gene encodes CDR1 SEHNR and CDR2 FQNEAQ (reference sequence). The CDR3 contains 14 residues. This CDR3 reads CASSSTGGAYEQYF. Full variable domain (remainder filled in from reference TRBV7-9 and TRBJ2-7): DTGVSQNPRHKITKRGQNVTFRCDPISEHNRLYWYRQTLGQGPEFLTYFQNEAQLEKSRLLSDRFSAERPKGSFSTLEIQRTEQGDSAMYLCASSSTGGAYEQYFGPGTRLTVT.

The gene calls are TRBV6-4 and TRBJ2-3; TCRdb's D call of TRBD1 is untestable without DNA. The CDR3 runs to 14 residues. Germline loops: CDR1 MRHNA, CDR2 SNTAGT. CDR3 loop: CASSGRGSTDTQYF.

The chain links TRBV29-1 to TRBJ2-1; TCRdb names TRBD1, which stays unverified in the absence of DNA. CDR3 length equals 11 residues. The germline V gene encodes CDR1 SQVTM and CDR2 ANQGSEA. The CDR3 loop reads CSVQGAGEQFF.

The chain links TRBV12-3 or TRBV12-4 to TRBJ1-1. CDR3 length equals 15 residues. CDR3 loop: CASSPPPGGYTEAFF.

The rearrangement uses TRBV27 and TRBJ2-1; TCRdb calls TRBD1, which cannot be checked without DNA. In germline, CDR1 is MNHEY, CDR2 SMNVEV (reference sequence). The length of the CDR3 is 13 residues. CDR3 residues: CASAVGTDNEQFF.

The genes are TRBV15 and TRBJ2-1; TCRdb lists TRBD1, though no DNA is available to test this call. The CDR3 sequence is 15 residues long. Germline V gene sequence: CDR1 LNHNV, CDR2 YYDKDF (reference sequence). The CDR3 is CATSLRMGAGNEQFF.

This chain uses TRBV7-9 with TRBJ2-1; TCRdb picks TRBD2, but there is no DNA to check that call. Germline V gene data show CDR1 as SEHNR and CDR2 as FQNEAQ (reference sequence). There are 11 residues in the CDR3. The CDR3 sequence: CGSGSGNEQFF.

The rearrangement joins TRBV20-1 to TRBJ2-2; TCRdb indicates TRBD1, and absent DNA this call remains unverified. Germline values: CDR1 DFQATT, CDR2 SNEGSKA (reference sequence). The CDR3 has 19 amino acids. The CDR3: CSADPARGQGAVGTGELFF.

This rearrangement joins TRBV27 to TRBJ1-1; the D gene TCRdb calls, TRBD1, cannot be checked with no DNA. From germline, CDR1 is MNHEY and CDR2 SMNVEV (reference sequence). The CDR3 totals 13 residues. The CDR3: CASSLTGDTEAFF.

V usage is TRBV6-2 or TRBV6-3 and J usage is TRBJ2-7; as DNA is missing, the TRBD1 call by TCRdb cannot be tested. This CDR3 spans 14 amino acids. Germline V CDR1 and CDR2: MNHEY, SVGEGT. This chain's CDR3 is CASSYGAGAYEQYF.

The chain couples TRBV4-1 to TRBJ2-3; TCRdb indicates TRBD2, and absent DNA this call remains unverified. Germline V gene lookup returns CDR1 MGHRA and CDR2 YSYEKL. The CDR3 is 14 amino acids. The chain's CDR3 is CASNQAGGTDTQYF.

The chain is built from TRBV7-6 and TRBJ2-7. The CDR3 consists of 13 residues. CDR1 SGHVS and CDR2 FNYEAQ come from the germline V gene. The CDR3: CASSSTGHYEQYF.

The gene calls are TRBV12-3 or TRBV12-4 and TRBJ2-5; TCRdb reports TRBD2, a call that lacks DNA to check it against. CDR3 length: 16 amino acids. This CDR3 reads CASSLGSGRFQETQYF.

V is TRBV7-8 and J is TRBJ2-4; with no DNA, the TCRdb D assignment of TRBD1 cannot be verified. CDR3 length: 18 amino acids. The V gene's germline CDR1 is SGHVS and CDR2 FQNEAQ. The CDR3 sequence is CASSGGGQRVLAKNIQYF.

V usage is TRBV13 and J usage is TRBJ2-6. CDR3 length: 15 residues. CDR1 and CDR2 (germline): PRHDT, FYEKMQ (reference sequence). CDR3 region: CASSFGYSGANVLTF.

The rearrangement joins TRBV4-2 to TRBJ1-2; there is no DNA to check the TCRdb D call of TRBD1. The CDR3 length is 14 residues. Germline CDR1 is LGHNA and CDR2 is YNFKEQ. This CDR3 is CASSPGQDPYGYTF.

The V gene is TRBV7-6, the J gene TRBJ2-7; as DNA is missing, the TRBD1 call by TCRdb cannot be tested. CDR3 length: 17 amino acids. The germline V gene encodes CDR1 SGHVS and CDR2 FNYEAQ. The CDR3 loop is CASSLPRDRGFSHEQYF.

The chain joins TRBV4-3 to TRBJ1-1; TCRdb calls TRBD1, which cannot be checked without DNA. The CDR3 loop spans 16 amino acids. Germline V gene data show CDR1 as LGHNA and CDR2 as YSLEER. The CDR3 region is CASSPGADRGRTEAFF.

V and J are TRBV5-1 and TRBJ2-3; lacking DNA, the TRBD1 call made by TCRdb goes unchecked. CDR1 and CDR2 (germline): SGHRS, YFSETQ. This CDR3 contains 16 residues. CDR3 loop: CASSLAKRGNTDTQYF.

The chain joins TRBV5-5 to TRBJ2-7; TCRdb's D call, TRBD1, is unchecked because there is no DNA. The CDR3 is made up of 15 amino acids. From germline, CDR1 is SGHKS and CDR2 YYEKEE (reference sequence). This chain's CDR3 is CASSYTSRDNYEQYF.